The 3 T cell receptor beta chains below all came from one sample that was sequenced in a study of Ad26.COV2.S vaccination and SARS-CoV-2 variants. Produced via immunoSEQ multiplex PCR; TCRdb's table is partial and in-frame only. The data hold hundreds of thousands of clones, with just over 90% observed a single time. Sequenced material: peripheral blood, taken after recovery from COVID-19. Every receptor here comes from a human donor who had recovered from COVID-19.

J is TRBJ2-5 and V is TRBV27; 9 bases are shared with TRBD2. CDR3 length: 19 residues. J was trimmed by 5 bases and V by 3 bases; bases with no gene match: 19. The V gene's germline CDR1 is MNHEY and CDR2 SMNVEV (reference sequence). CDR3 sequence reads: CASSFRMAGGPGRTETQYF. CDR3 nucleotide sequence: TGTGCCAGCAGTTTCAGAATGGCGGGGGGGCCGGGAAGGACGGAGACCCAGTACTTC.

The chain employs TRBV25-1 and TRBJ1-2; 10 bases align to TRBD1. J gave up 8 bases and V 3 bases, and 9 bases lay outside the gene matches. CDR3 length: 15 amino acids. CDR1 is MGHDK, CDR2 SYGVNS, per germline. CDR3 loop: CASSEWGTGVFGYTF. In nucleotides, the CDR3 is TGTGCCAGCAGTGAGTGGGGGACAGGGGTCTTCGGCTACACCTTC.

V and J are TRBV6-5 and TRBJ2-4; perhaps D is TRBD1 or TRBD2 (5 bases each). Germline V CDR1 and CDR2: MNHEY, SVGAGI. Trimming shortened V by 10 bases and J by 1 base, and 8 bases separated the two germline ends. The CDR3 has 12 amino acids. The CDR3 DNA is TGTGCCACCAGGGAGGCCAAAAACATTCAGTACTTC. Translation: CATREAKNIQYF.